This TCR beta chain was captured in a study of blood T cell repertoires in COVID-19. At the level of the study: Samples came from the United States, Italy and Spain, spanning acute and convalescent COVID-19.

Trimming shortened V by 4 bases and J by 1 base, and 11 bases separated the two germline ends. The CDR3 has 15 residues. Germline V CDR1 and CDR2: MDHEN, SYDVKM. Study members were between roughly 18 and 100 years old and lived in about two dozen US regions. Donors in Cohort 3 who had recovered were those with two negative PCRs, healthcare professional clearance, or resolution of their symptoms. Only in-frame clones appear in the TCRdb table, and some are missing; sequencing was by immunoSEQ multiplex PCR. The table shows 330,000 or so clones, with roughly 90% occurring only once. This TCR was recovered from a woman in her 30s who had recovered from COVID-19. The chain recombines TRBV28 with TRBJ1-3; D remains ambiguous. The sample taken for sequencing was PBMCs or T cells enriched from blood (not recorded which). CDR3 region: CASSYIGQSGNTIYF. DNA for the CDR3: TGTGCCAGCAGTTATATCGGTCAATCTGGAAACACCATATATTTT.